This TCR beta chain was sequenced for a study of T cell responses to AZD1222 COVID-19 vaccine. Study-level results: The study reported that nearly half of spike-specific TCRs target unmutated variant regions.

Germline V gives CDR1 SGHRS, CDR2 YFSETQ. The CDR3 is 15 residues long. The V end lost 0 bases, the J end lost 5 bases, and 9 bases lay between the germline ends. As for this clone: As yet, its antigen is unknown.

Profiling relied on immunoSEQ multiplex PCR, and the TCRdb table lists in-frame clones only, not all of them. The sample shows roughly 200,000 clones, roughly 92% of them seen only once. This rearrangement joins TRBV5-1 to TRBJ1-6; D unresolved. This specimen was peripheral blood, taken 28 days after the second AZD1222 dose. This TCR was sampled from an adult who received the AZD1222 COVID-19 vaccine. The CDR3 nucleotides are TGCGCCAGCAGCTTGGGCACGGGAAATAATTCACCCCTCCACTTT. This translates into CASSLGTGNNSPLHF.